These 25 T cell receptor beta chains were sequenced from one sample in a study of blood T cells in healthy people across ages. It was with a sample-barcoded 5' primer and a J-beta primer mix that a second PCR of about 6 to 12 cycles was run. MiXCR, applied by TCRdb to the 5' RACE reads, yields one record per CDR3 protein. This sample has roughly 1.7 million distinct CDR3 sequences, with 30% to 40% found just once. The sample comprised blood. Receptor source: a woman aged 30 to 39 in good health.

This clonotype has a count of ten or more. In DNA form, the CDR3 reads TGCAGCGTAAGAAACCGGGACACGGACCCTAACTATGGCTACACCTTC. Amino acids: CSVRNRDTDPNYGYTF. The chain carries TRBV29-1 and TRBJ1-2; D perhaps matches TRBD1 (6 bases). Trimming cost V 6 bases and J 0 bases, with 20 bases left between them. CDR1 and CDR2 (germline): SQVTM, ANQGSEA. The CDR3 contains 16 residues.

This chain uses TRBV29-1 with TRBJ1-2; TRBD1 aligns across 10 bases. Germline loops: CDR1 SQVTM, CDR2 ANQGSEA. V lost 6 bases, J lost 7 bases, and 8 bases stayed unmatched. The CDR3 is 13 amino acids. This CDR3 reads CSVHGTGDCGYTF. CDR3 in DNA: TGCAGCGTACACGGGACAGGGGACTGTGGCTACACCTTC. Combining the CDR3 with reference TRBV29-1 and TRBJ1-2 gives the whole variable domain SAVISQKPSRDICQRGTSLTIQCQVDSQVTMMFWYRQQPGQSLTLIATANQGSEATYESGFVIDKFPISRPNLTFSTLTVSNMSPEDSSIYLCSVHGTGDCGYTFGSGTRLTVV.

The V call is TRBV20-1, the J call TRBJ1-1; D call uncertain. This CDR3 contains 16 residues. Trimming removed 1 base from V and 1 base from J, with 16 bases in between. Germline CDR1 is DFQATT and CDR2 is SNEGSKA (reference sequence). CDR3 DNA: TGCAGTGCTAGAGCCCCCTCCACATGGCGGAACACTGAAGCTTTCTTT. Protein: CSARAPSTWRNTEAFF.

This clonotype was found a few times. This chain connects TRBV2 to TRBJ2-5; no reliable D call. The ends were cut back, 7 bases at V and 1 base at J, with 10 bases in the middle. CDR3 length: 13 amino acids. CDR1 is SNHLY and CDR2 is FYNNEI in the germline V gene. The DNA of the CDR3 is TGTGCCAGCACTCAGGACCGCCAAGAGACCCAGTACTTC. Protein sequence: CASTQDRQETQYF.

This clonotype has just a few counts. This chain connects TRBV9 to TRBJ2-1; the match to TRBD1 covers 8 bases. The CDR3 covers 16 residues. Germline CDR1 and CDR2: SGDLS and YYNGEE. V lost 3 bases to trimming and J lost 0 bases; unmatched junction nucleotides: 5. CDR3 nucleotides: TGTGCCAGCAGCGCTCGACAGGGGAACTCCTACAATGAGCAGTTCTTC. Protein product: CASSARQGNSYNEQFF.

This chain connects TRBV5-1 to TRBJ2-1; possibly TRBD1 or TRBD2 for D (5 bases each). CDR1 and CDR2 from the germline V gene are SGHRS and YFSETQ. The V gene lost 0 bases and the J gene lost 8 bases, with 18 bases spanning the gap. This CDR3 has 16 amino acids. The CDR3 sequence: CASSLAEGPVKHEQFF. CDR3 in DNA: TGCGCCAGCAGCTTGGCCGAGGGACCCGTGAAGCATGAGCAGTTCTTC.

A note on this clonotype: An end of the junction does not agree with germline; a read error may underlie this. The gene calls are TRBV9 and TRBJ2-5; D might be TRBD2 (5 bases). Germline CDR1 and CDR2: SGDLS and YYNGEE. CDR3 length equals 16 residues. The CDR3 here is CTSSVGGQYEGETQYF. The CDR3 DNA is TGTACCAGCAGCGTAGGCGGGCAGTATGAGGGAGAGACCCAGTACTTC. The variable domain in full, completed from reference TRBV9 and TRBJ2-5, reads DSGVTQTPKHLITATGQRVTLRCSPRSGDLSVYWYQQSLDQGLQFLIQYYNGEERAKGNILERFSAQQFPDLHSELNLSSLELGDSALYFCTSSVGGQYEGETQYFGPGTRLLVL.

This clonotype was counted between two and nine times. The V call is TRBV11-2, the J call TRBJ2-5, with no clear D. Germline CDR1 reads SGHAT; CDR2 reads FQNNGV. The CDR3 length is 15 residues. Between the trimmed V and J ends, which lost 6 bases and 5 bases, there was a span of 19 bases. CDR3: CASRRPGRLKETQYF. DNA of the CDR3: TGTGCCAGCAGACGACCCGGGCGCTTGAAGGAGACCCAGTACTTC.

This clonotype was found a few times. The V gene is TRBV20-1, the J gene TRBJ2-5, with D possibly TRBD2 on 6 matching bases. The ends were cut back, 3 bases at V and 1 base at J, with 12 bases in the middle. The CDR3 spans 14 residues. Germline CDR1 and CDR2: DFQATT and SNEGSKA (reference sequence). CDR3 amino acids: CSARAGGRQETQYF. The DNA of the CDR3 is TGCAGTGCTAGGGCCGGGGGACGCCAAGAGACCCAGTACTTC.

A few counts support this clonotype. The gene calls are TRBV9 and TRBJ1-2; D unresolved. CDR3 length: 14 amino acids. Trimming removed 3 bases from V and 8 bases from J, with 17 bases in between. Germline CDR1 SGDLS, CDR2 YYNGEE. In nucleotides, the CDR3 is TGTGCCAGCAGCGAGGTGGACCGCTACGTGGGCTACACCTTC. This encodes CASSEVDRYVGYTF.

CDR3 in DNA: TGTGCCAGCGCCGGGGGGTTGAACACTGAAGCTTTCTTT. As protein: CASAGGLNTEAFF. This chain joins TRBV9 and TRBJ1-1, with D maybe TRBD1 (5 bases). In germline, CDR1 is SGDLS, CDR2 YYNGEE. The CDR3 spans 13 residues. Trimming stripped 7 bases from V and 0 bases from J, with 10 bases between. Looking up the rest from reference TRBV9 and TRBJ1-1 gives the full variable domain: DSGVTQTPKHLITATGQRVTLRCSPRSGDLSVYWYQQSLDQGLQFLIQYYNGEERAKGNILERFSAQQFPDLHSELNLSSLELGDSALYFCASAGGLNTEAFFGQGTRLTVV.

The CDR3 here is CASSSIRDRGEAFF. CDR3 DNA: TGTGCCAGCAGTTCAATCCGGGACAGGGGTGAAGCTTTCTTT. The chain employs TRBV27 and TRBJ1-1; 10 bases are shared with TRBD1. The CDR3 contains 14 residues. V dropped 4 bases and J dropped 7; count of bases not matched to a gene: 6. Germline CDR1 is MNHEY and CDR2 is SMNVEV (reference sequence).

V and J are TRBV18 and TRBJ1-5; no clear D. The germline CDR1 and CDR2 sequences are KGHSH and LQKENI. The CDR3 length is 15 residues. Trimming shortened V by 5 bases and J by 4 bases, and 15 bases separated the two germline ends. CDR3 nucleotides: TGTGCCAGCTCAGCTCCGGGCCGAAATAATCAGCCCCAGCATTTT. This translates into CASSAPGRNNQPQHF.

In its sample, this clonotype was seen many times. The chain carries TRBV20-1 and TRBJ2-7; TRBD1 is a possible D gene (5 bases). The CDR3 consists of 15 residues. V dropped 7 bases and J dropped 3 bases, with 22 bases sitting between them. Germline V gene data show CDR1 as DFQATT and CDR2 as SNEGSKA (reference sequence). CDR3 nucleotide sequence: TGCAGTGTCCCATCCTCCAGGGCTTTGAGCTACGAGCAGTACTTC. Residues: CSVPSSRALSYEQYF.

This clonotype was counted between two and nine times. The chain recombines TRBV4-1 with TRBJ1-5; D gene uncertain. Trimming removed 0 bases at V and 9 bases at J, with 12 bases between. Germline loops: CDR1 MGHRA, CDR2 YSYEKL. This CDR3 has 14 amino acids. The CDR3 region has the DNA TGCGCCAGCAGCCAAGATGGAATGTCCGGGCCCCAGCATTTT. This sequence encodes CASSQDGMSGPQHF.

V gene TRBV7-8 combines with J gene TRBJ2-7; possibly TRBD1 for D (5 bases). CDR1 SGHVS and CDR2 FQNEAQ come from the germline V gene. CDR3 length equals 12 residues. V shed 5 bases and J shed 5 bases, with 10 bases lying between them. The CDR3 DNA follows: TGTGCCAGCAGCCCGGACACCCACGAGCAGTACTTC. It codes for CASSPDTHEQYF.

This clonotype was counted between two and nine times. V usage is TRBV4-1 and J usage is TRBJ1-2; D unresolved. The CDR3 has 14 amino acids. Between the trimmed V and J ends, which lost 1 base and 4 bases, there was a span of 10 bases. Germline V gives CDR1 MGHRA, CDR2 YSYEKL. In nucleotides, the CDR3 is TGCGCCAGCAGCCAAGCAGGATCGGCCTATGGCTACACCTTC. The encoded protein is CASSQAGSAYGYTF.

The CDR3 DNA follows: TGCAGTGAATGGGCAGAGGAGACCCAGTACTTC. Encoded protein: CSEWAEETQYF. The chain combines TRBV20-1 with TRBJ2-5; D not certain. Trimming pared 7 bases from V and 5 bases from J, leaving 11 bases between. Germline lookup yields CDR1 DFQATT and CDR2 SNEGSKA (reference sequence). The CDR3 has 11 amino acids.

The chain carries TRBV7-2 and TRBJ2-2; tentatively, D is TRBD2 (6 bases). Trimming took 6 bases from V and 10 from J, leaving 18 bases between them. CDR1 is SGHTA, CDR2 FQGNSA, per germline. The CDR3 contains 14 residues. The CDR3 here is CASSQAGGATELFF. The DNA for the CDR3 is TGTGCCAGCAGTCAGGCCGGAGGGGCTACGGAGCTGTTTTTT.

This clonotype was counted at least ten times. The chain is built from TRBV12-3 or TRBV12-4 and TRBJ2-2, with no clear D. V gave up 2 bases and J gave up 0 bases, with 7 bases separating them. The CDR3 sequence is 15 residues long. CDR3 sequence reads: CASSLKRSNTGELFF. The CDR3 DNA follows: TGTGCCAGCAGTTTAAAGCGCTCGAACACCGGGGAGCTGTTTTTT.

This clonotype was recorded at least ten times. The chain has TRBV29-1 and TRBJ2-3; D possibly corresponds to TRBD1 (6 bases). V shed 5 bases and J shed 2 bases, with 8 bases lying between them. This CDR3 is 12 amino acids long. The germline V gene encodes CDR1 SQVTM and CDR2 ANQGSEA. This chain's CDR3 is CSVTGYTDTQYF. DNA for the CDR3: TGCAGCGTTACAGGGTACACAGATACGCAGTATTTT.

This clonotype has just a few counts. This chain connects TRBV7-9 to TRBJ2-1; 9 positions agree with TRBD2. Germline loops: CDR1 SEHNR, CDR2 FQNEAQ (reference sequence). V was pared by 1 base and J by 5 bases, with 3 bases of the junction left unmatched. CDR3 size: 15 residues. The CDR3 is CASSLEAGGNNEQFF. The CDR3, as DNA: TGTGCCAGCAGCTTAGAAGCGGGGGGAAACAATGAGCAGTTCTTC.

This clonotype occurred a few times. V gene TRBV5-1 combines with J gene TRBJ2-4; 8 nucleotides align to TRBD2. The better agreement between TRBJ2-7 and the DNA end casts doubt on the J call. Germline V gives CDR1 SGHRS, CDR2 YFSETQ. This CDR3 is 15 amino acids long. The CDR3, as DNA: TGCGCCAGCCGTGTGGACGGGAGGGCCGTCGACGAGCAGTACTTC. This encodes CASRVDGRAVDEQYF.

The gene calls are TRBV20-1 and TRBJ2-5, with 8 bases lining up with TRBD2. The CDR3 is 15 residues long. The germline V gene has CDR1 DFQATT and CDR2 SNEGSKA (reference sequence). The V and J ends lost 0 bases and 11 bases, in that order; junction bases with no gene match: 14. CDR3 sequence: CSARDPTGLAYGQYF. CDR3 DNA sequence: TGCAGTGCTAGAGACCCGACAGGACTAGCCTACGGGCAGTACTTC.

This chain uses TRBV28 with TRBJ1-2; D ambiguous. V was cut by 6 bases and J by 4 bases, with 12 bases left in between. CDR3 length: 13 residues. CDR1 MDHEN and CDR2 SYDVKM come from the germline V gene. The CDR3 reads CASRRRSFYGYTF. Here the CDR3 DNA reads TGTGCCAGCAGACGGAGATCTTTCTATGGCTACACCTTC.